Shown below are 18 T cell receptor beta chains from a single sample sequenced in a study of cytomegalovirus exposure and HLA in healthy donors (TCRdb year 2017). Libraries came from the immunoSEQ multiplex PCR assay. For the multiplex PCR, a mixture combining 60 forward primers for TCR Vbeta segments and 13 reverse primers for TCR Jbeta segments was used. In its TCRdb copy, this immuneACCESS table keeps in-frame sequences only and misses some clones. Where compared with another copy, unresolved V genes explain less than half of these, and the others have no known cause. The sample contains some 200,000 clones, roughly 80% of them found a single time. Together, the top ten hold approximately 3.4% of the sample. The sequenced material came from PBMCs. The origin of the receptors is a female donor in good health and CMV-seronegative.

The chain recombines TRBV5-1 with TRBJ2-3; the D is unclear. CDR3 length: 13 amino acids. Germline V gene sequence: CDR1 SGHRS, CDR2 YFSETQ. V was shortened by 3 bases and J by 2 bases, with 7 bases between the two germline ends. CDR3 region: CASSSGDTDTQYF. The CDR3 DNA reads TGCGCCAGCAGCTCTGGAGACACAGATACGCAGTATTTT.

This clone was detected once. The chain employs TRBV6-1 and TRBJ2-7; 9 bases align to TRBD1. V was pared by 1 base and J by 2 bases, with 0 bases of the junction left unmatched. The CDR3 is 14 residues long. Per the germline V gene, CDR1 is MNHNS and CDR2 is SASEGT. The CDR3 loop is CASSEGQGAYEQYF. The CDR3 nucleotides read TGTGCCAGCAGTGAAGGACAGGGGGCCTACGAGCAGTACTTC.

V and J are TRBV11-2 and TRBJ2-5; TRBD2 is a possible D gene (6 bases). This CDR3 spans 14 amino acids. With 5 bases removed from V and 5 bases from J, the gap between germline ends came to 15 bases. Germline V lookup: CDR1 SGHAT, CDR2 FQNNGV. The CDR3 here is CASSPDGRGETQYF. The CDR3 nucleotides read TGTGCCAGCAGCCCCGACGGGAGAGGGGAGACCCAGTACTTC.

This clone appeared a few times. The CDR3, as DNA: TGTGCCAGCAGTCACGCCTCGACAGGAAACTATGGCTACACCTTC. It is translated as CASSHASTGNYGYTF. The gene calls are TRBV27 and TRBJ1-2; possible D gene TRBD1, 6 bases. This CDR3 has 15 residues. V lost 5 bases and J 2 bases, leaving 15 bases between the germline ends. Germline values: CDR1 MNHEY, CDR2 SMNVEV (reference sequence).

This rearrangement joins TRBV19 to TRBJ2-1; TRBD1 matches 9 bases. The germline V gene has CDR1 LNHDA and CDR2 SQIVND (reference sequence). V was pared by 6 bases and J by 6 bases, with 9 bases of the junction left unmatched. The CDR3 contains 15 residues. The CDR3 bases are TGTGCCAGTAGGGCCGGGACAGGGTCCGTCAATGAGCAGTTCTTC. Its protein is CASRAGTGSVNEQFF. Full variable domain (outside the CDR3, taken from reference TRBV19 and TRBJ2-1): DGGITQSPKYLFRKEGQNVTLSCEQNLNHDAMYWYRQDPGQGLRLIYYSQIVNDFQKGDIAEGYSVSREKKESFPLTVTSAQKNPTAFYLCASRAGTGSVNEQFFGPGTRLTVL.

CDR3 sequence reads: CASNAGQVGETQYF. DNA of the CDR3: TGTGCCAGCAATGCCGGACAGGTGGGAGAGACCCAGTACTTC. The gene calls are TRBV25-1 and TRBJ2-5; 7 bases agree with TRBD1. The CDR3 extends over 14 amino acids. Germline loops: CDR1 MGHDK, CDR2 SYGVNS. V trimming: 7 bases; J trimming: 4 bases; junction bases outside the gene matches: 9.

Remarks on this clone: Other nucleotide sequences from this sample produce the same CDR3. The chain employs TRBV5-6 and TRBJ2-5; 9 nucleotides match TRBD2. V shed 4 bases and J 4 bases; nucleotides not matched to a gene: 8. The germline CDR1 and CDR2 sequences are SGHDT and YYEEEE. The CDR3 has 15 residues. The CDR3, as DNA: TGTGCCAGCAGCGGGGGGCTAGCGGGGATAGAGACCCAGTACTTC. Its translation: CASSGGLAGIETQYF.

The V call is TRBV7-2, the J call TRBJ2-7; D might be TRBD1 (6 bases). The CDR3 runs 14 residues. Germline CDR1 is SGHTA and CDR2 is FQGNSA. V lost 5 bases, J lost 2 bases, and 13 bases lay in between. Here the CDR3 reads CASSPGQTPYEQYF. The CDR3 DNA reads as TGTGCCAGCAGCCCTGGACAGACCCCCTACGAGCAGTACTTC.

The gene calls are TRBV28 and TRBJ2-7; D is unclear. The germline V and J ends were trimmed by 1 base and 6 bases, with 7 bases remaining between them. In germline, CDR1 is MDHEN, CDR2 SYDVKM. This CDR3 comprises 12 residues. This CDR3 is CASSLSTIEQYF. The CDR3 coding sequence is TGTGCCAGCAGTTTATCGACAATCGAGCAGTACTTC.

CDR3 sequence reads: CASTQAALNTEAFF. CDR3 sequence (DNA): TGTGCCAGCACCCAAGCGGCCTTGAACACTGAAGCTTTCTTT. The chain employs TRBV7-9 and TRBJ1-1; D gene unclear. Between the trimmed V and J ends, which lost 7 bases and 0 bases, there was a span of 12 bases. Germline loops: CDR1 SEHNR, CDR2 FQNEAQ (reference sequence). The CDR3 spans 14 residues. The full variable domain, in which reference TRBV7-9 and TRBJ1-1 provide the parts outside the CDR3, is DTGVSQNPRHKITKRGQNVTFRCDPISEHNRLYWYRQTLGQGPEFLTYFQNEAQLEKSRLLSDRFSAERPKGSFSTLEIQRTEQGDSAMYLCASTQAALNTEAFFGQGTRLTVV.

The V call is TRBV7-2, the J call TRBJ2-1, with D uncertain. The CDR3 contains 14 residues. Trimming removed 3 bases at V and 2 bases at J, with 8 bases between. CDR1 and CDR2 (germline): SGHTA, FQGNSA. The CDR3 sequence is CASSFVGPYNEQFF. DNA for the CDR3: TGTGCCAGCAGCTTCGTGGGCCCCTACAATGAGCAGTTCTTC.

The CDR3 nucleotides read TGTGCCAGCAGCCCGCCAGGGAACGGAAACACCATATATTTT. It translates to CASSPPGNGNTIYF. The chain couples TRBV6-6 to TRBJ1-3; TRBD1 might be the D (5 bases). V was clipped by 6 bases and J by 4 bases, with 13 bases between them. CDR1 is MNHNY and CDR2 is SVGAGI in the germline V gene (reference sequence). This CDR3 spans 14 amino acids.

The V gene is TRBV27, the J gene TRBJ1-5; the D is unclear. Germline values: CDR1 MNHEY, CDR2 SMNVEV (reference sequence). The CDR3 covers 14 residues. Trimming pared 3 bases from V and 4 bases from J, leaving 10 bases between. CDR3 nucleotide sequence: TGTGCCAGCAGTTTTTCCAGGAAGAATCAGCCCCAGCATTTT. Translating gives CASSFSRKNQPQHF.

The CDR3 sequence is CASSNGLFYEQYF. CDR3 DNA sequence: TGTGCCAGCAGTAATGGACTCTTCTACGAGCAGTACTTC. The chain joins TRBV7-9 to TRBJ2-7; possibly TRBD2 for D (5 bases). The length of the CDR3 is 13 residues. Germline CDR1 and CDR2: SEHNR and FQNEAQ (reference sequence). With 6 bases removed from V and 3 bases from J, the gap between germline ends came to 12 bases.

There are a few counts of this clone. The V gene is TRBV19, the J gene TRBJ2-7, with D maybe TRBD2 (5 bases). The length of the CDR3 is 14 residues. Germline-derived CDR1 and CDR2 are LNHDA and SQIVND (reference sequence). V was shortened by 5 bases and J by 2 bases, with 13 bases between the two germline ends. CDR3 loop: CASSAADLTYEQYF. Here the CDR3 DNA reads TGTGCCAGTAGTGCAGCGGACTTGACCTACGAGCAGTACTTC. Full variable domain (missing parts from reference TRBV19 and TRBJ2-7): DGGITQSPKYLFRKEGQNVTLSCEQNLNHDAMYWYRQDPGQGLRLIYYSQIVNDFQKGDIAEGYSVSREKKESFPLTVTSAQKNPTAFYLCASSAADLTYEQYFGPGTRLTVT.

The V gene is TRBV25-1, the J gene TRBJ2-7, with TRBD1 matching 7 bases. CDR1 is MGHDK, CDR2 SYGVNS, per germline. V lost 3 bases and J lost 10; bases outside the gene matches: 12. This CDR3 contains 14 residues. The DNA for the CDR3 is TGTGCCAGCAGTGATGTGGACAGGCAACTCCGCCAGTACTTC. This translates into CASSDVDRQLRQYF.

Written as DNA, the CDR3 is TGTGCCAGCAGCCTAGGGACTAGCGGGAGGGGCGACAATGAGCAGTTCTTC. Its protein product is CASSLGTSGRGDNEQFF. The chain is built from TRBV9 and TRBJ2-1, with 16 bases identical to TRBD2. V shed 4 bases and J 5 bases; nucleotides not matched to a gene: 6. From germline, CDR1 is SGDLS and CDR2 YYNGEE. CDR3 size: 17 residues. The whole variable domain, filled in from reference TRBV9 and TRBJ2-1, reads DSGVTQTPKHLITATGQRVTLRCSPRSGDLSVYWYQQSLDQGLQFLIQYYNGEERAKGNILERFSAQQFPDLHSELNLSSLELGDSALYFCASSLGTSGRGDNEQFFGPGTRLTVL.

With regard to this clone: Germline is not matched at one junction end, which may reflect a read error. V usage is TRBV5-8 and J usage is TRBJ2-7; maybe TRBD2 (5 bases). The CDR3 loop spans 15 amino acids. CDR1 SGHTS and CDR2 YDEGEE come from the germline V gene. Written as DNA, the CDR3 is TGTACCAGCAGCTTGTTGAGGACTGTATCCTACGAGCAGTACTTC. Translated, it gives CTSSLLRTVSYEQYF.